The clone carrying this TCR beta chain was counted only a few times. The target antigen is unknown. This record comes from a study of T cells after yellow fever vaccination. Study observations and caveats: Abundant clonotypes from the bulk population could get into FACS-sorted repertoires as contaminants. A weaker but faster secondary response was observed, peaking on day 5 versus 15. CD4 and CD8 compartments shared a small share of clonotypes, likely from convergent recombination.

J lost 4 bases, V lost 3 bases, and 5 bases had no gene match. The germline CDR1 and CDR2 sequences are MDHEN and SYDVKM. The CDR3 is 15 residues long. It was through 5'RACE template switching that TCR cDNA was made, with a universal primer site and UMIs added. TCRdb re-called the 5' RACE reads with MiXCR, one entry per CDR3 protein. The data contain about 300,000 distinct CDR3 sequences, around 7% of them singletons. Sequencing was performed on PBMCs, taken about 41 days after the first yellow fever vaccination. This TCR came from a man between 18 and 29 years old who received the YFV17D yellow fever vaccine. The chain combines TRBV28 with TRBJ2-2, with 7 bases that match TRBD2. CDR3 sequence: CASSLGGTLTGELFF. The CDR3 region has the DNA TGTGCCAGCAGTTTGGGAGGGACCCTCACCGGGGAGCTGTTTTTT.